Presented here are 30 T cell receptor beta chains from one specimen sequenced in a study of blood T cell repertoires in COVID-19. Method: immunoSEQ multiplex PCR; TCRdb's copy keeps in-frame clones and lacks some. The sample contains roughly 400,000 clones, roughly 89% of which appear only once. What was sequenced was PBMCs or T cells enriched from blood (not recorded which). These receptors came from a woman between 50 and 59 years old who had recovered from COVID-19.

This clone showed up just once. The chain carries TRBV19 and TRBJ2-3; 8 nucleotides agree with TRBD2. V was clipped by 6 bases and J by 2 bases; unmatched bases: 4. The CDR3 sequence is 14 residues long. Germline V gene lookup returns CDR1 LNHDA and CDR2 SQIVND (reference sequence). CDR3 nucleotide sequence: TGTGCCAGTAGCGGGGGGGATAACACAGATACGCAGTATTTT. Protein product: CASSGGDNTDTQYF.

The rearrangement joins TRBV3-1 (or the pseudogene TRBV3-2) to TRBJ1-2, with a possible D match to TRBD1 (5 bases). Per germline, CDR1 LGHDT and CDR2 YNNKEL (reference sequence). Trimming took off 0 bases at V and 7 bases at J, with 15 bases between the two ends. The CDR3 is 15 residues long. The CDR3 DNA sequence: TGTGCCAGCAGCCAAGAAGGGGCGGGGCTTGTTGGCTACACCTTC. Amino acid sequence: CASSQEGAGLVGYTF.

CDR3 in DNA: TGTGCCAGCTTGGACGGGACTCGTACAGATACGCAGTATTTT. This codes for CASLDGTRTDTQYF. The V call is TRBV28, the J call TRBJ2-3; D might be TRBD2 (6 bases). The CDR3 is made up of 14 amino acids. Trimming took 8 bases from V and 3 from J, leaving 15 bases between them. Germline V lookup: CDR1 MDHEN, CDR2 SYDVKM.

The rearrangement uses TRBV30 and TRBJ2-3; 10 nucleotides align to TRBD1. The CDR3 sequence is 14 residues long. Trimming at V came to 5 bases and at J to 3 bases, leaving 5 bases not matched to a gene. Per germline, CDR1 GTSNPN and CDR2 SVGIG (reference sequence). The CDR3 spells CAWDLGQGTDTQYF. The CDR3 DNA reads TGTGCCTGGGACCTGGGACAGGGGACAGATACGCAGTATTTT.

The chain carries TRBV3-1 (or the pseudogene TRBV3-2) and TRBJ1-1; no reliable D call. V was shortened by 5 bases and J by 5 bases, with 9 bases between the two germline ends. Germline CDR1 reads LGHDT; CDR2 reads YNNKEL (reference sequence). This CDR3 is 12 amino acids long. CDR3 nucleotides: TGTGCCAGCAGCGAGGACTGGACTGAAGCTTTCTTT. Protein sequence: CASSEDWTEAFF.

This rearrangement joins TRBV6-1 to TRBJ1-5; 9 bases agree with TRBD1. V gave up 6 bases and J gave up 7 bases; unmatched junction bases: 7. From germline, CDR1 is MNHNS and CDR2 SASEGT. The CDR3 loop spans 14 amino acids. The CDR3 DNA sequence: TGTGCCAGCAGGGGACAGGGCGAGGGACAGCCCCAGCATTTT. Translation gives CASRGQGEGQPQHF.

The chain is built from TRBV5-4 and TRBJ1-2, with D uncertain. The V end was cut by 3 bases, the J end by 8 bases, with 14 bases between. CDR3 length: 13 amino acids. CDR1 SGHNT and CDR2 YYREEE come from the germline V gene (reference sequence). The chain's CDR3 is CASSSAGGYGYTF. As DNA, the CDR3 is TGTGCCAGCAGCTCGGCAGGAGGCTACGGCTACACCTTC.

This chain links TRBV7-9 with TRBJ1-6; D might be TRBD1 (6 bases). Germline values: CDR1 SEHNR, CDR2 FQNEAQ (reference sequence). V lost 5 bases and J lost 10, with 21 bases in between. The CDR3 has 16 amino acids. CDR3 DNA sequence: TGTGCCAGCAGCCTGTCCCTCCCACAGGGCGGGTCACCCCTCCACTTT. Amino acid sequence: CASSLSLPQGGSPLHF.

The chain recombines TRBV6-4 with TRBJ1-3; perhaps TRBD1 as D (6 bases). The germline V gene has CDR1 MRHNA and CDR2 SNTAGT. V lost 7 bases and J 0 bases, leaving 19 bases between the germline ends. CDR3 length: 17 residues. The CDR3 loop reads CASTERQGTISGNTIYF. The CDR3 bases are TGTGCCAGCACCGAGAGGCAGGGGACCATCTCTGGAAACACCATATATTTT.

The V and J genes are TRBV6-5 and TRBJ1-5; D gene uncertain. CDR3 length: 14 residues. The germline gives CDR1 MNHEY, CDR2 SVGAGI. The V end was cut by 7 bases, the J end by 7 bases, with 17 bases between. In nucleotides, the CDR3 is TGTGCCAGCACCCAGACGGGAGGTTTCCAGCCCCAGCATTTT. This translates into CASTQTGGFQPQHF.

This clone has more than one count but fewer than ten. This chain links TRBV19 with TRBJ1-2, with D possibly TRBD1 on 6 matching bases. CDR3 length: 13 residues. Germline CDR1 LNHDA, CDR2 SQIVND (reference sequence). V was clipped by 8 bases and J by 3 bases, with 13 bases between them. The CDR3 region is CASQSEGDYGYTF. In DNA form, the CDR3 reads TGTGCCAGTCAATCTGAGGGGGACTATGGCTACACCTTC.

This clone was detected a few times. V gene TRBV24-1 combines with J gene TRBJ1-4, with 8 bases identical to TRBD1. The CDR3 runs 18 residues. Trimming cost V 4 bases and J 0 bases; bases outside gene matches: 9. Per germline, CDR1 KGHDR and CDR2 SFDVKD. In DNA form, the CDR3 reads TGTGCCACCAGTGACCATCCCTCAGGGGGCGCAACTAATGAAAAACTGTTTTTT. Translated, it gives CATSDHPSGGATNEKLFF.

This clone was detected only a few times. CDR3 sequence reads: CASSPQGEVWATEAFF. CDR3 coding DNA: TGTGCCAGCAGCCCTCAAGGGGAGGTTTGGGCCACTGAAGCTTTCTTT. The rearrangement uses TRBV3-1 (or the pseudogene TRBV3-2) and TRBJ1-1, with D possibly TRBD1 on 5 matching bases. Germline values: CDR1 LGHDT, CDR2 YNNKEL (reference sequence). V was trimmed by 4 bases and J by 4 bases, leaving 19 bases between them. The CDR3 runs 16 residues.

In this sample, this clone turned up a few times. This chain uses TRBV7-9 with TRBJ1-2, with D possibly matching TRBD1 (5 bases). Trimming took 6 bases from V and 0 from J, leaving 14 bases between them. Germline V gene sequence: CDR1 SEHNR, CDR2 FQNEAQ (reference sequence). The CDR3 runs to 15 residues. CDR3 sequence: CASRSKRQTNYGYTF. In DNA, the CDR3 is TGTGCCAGCAGATCAAAAAGACAGACTAACTATGGCTACACCTTC.

This clone was seen once. The V and J genes are TRBV27 and TRBJ2-6; D might be TRBD2 (5 bases). Per germline, CDR1 MNHEY and CDR2 SMNVEV (reference sequence). The CDR3 loop spans 17 amino acids. The V and J ends lost 0 bases and 12 bases respectively, with 21 bases between them. CDR3 sequence reads: CASSLSGGVTGRGVLTF. Written as DNA, the CDR3 is TGTGCCAGCAGTTTATCGGGTGGGGTTACCGGTCGGGGCGTCCTGACTTTC.

The genes are TRBV30 and TRBJ1-5; D gene unclear. V was shortened by 2 bases and J by 2 bases, with 7 bases between the two germline ends. Germline V lookup: CDR1 GTSNPN, CDR2 SVGIG (reference sequence). This CDR3 comprises 13 residues. CDR3: CAWSIGGNQPQHF. Written as DNA, the CDR3 is TGTGCCTGGAGTATAGGAGGCAATCAGCCCCAGCATTTT.

The genes are TRBV11-2 and TRBJ1-3, with 7 positions matching TRBD1. V dropped 5 bases and J dropped 4; count of bases not matched to a gene: 8. The V gene's germline CDR1 is SGHAT and CDR2 FQNNGV. This CDR3 is built from 15 residues. The DNA for the CDR3 is TGTGCCAGCAGCACAGACAGGGACTTAGGAAACACCATATATTTT. Translating it yields CASSTDRDLGNTIYF.

This chain connects TRBV2 to TRBJ1-6; 7 bases agree with TRBD1. The CDR3 is 15 amino acids. Germline lookup yields CDR1 SNHLY and CDR2 FYNNEI. V was pared by 1 base and J by 9 bases, with 6 bases of the junction left unmatched. CDR3 sequence (DNA): TGTGCCAGCAGTGAAGAGACAGGGTCGGGTTCACCCCTCCACTTT. It translates to CASSEETGSGSPLHF.

The genes are TRBV19 and TRBJ2-1, with D tentatively TRBD1 (6 bases). CDR3 length: 15 residues. The germline CDR1 and CDR2 sequences are LNHDA and SQIVND (reference sequence). Trimming left V 5 bases short and J 4 bases short, with 15 bases between. The CDR3 nucleotides read TGTGCCAGTAGTCCCCGACAGGATGGGTACAATGAGCAGTTCTTC. It translates to CASSPRQDGYNEQFF.

Remarks on this clone: Relative to the germline gene, one junction end is altered; a read error may explain this. The chain combines TRBV4-2 with TRBJ2-1, with 9 bases lining up with TRBD2. The CDR3 has 20 amino acids. The germline gives CDR1 LGHNA, CDR2 YNFKEQ. The CDR3: CASSKEGSGGLQSSYNEQFF. Written as DNA, the CDR3 is TGTGCCAGCAGCAAAGAGGGGAGCGGGGGGTTACAAAGCTCCTACAATGAGCAGTTCTTC.

This clone was detected only once. The gene calls are TRBV24-1 and TRBJ1-1; TRBD1 might be the D (6 bases). The germline V and J ends were trimmed by 9 bases and 2 bases, with 21 bases remaining between them. CDR1 is KGHDR, CDR2 SFDVKD, per germline. This CDR3 has 16 residues. The CDR3 DNA is TGTGCCACCGCCCCAGAGGGGGACATAAAAAACACTGAAGCTTTCTTT. Translated: CATAPEGDIKNTEAFF.

This rearrangement joins TRBV5-6 to TRBJ1-2, with D maybe TRBD1 (6 bases). V lost 4 bases, J lost 8 bases, and 18 bases lay in between. The CDR3 is 14 residues long. Germline values: CDR1 SGHDT, CDR2 YYEEEE. CDR3 protein: CASSRRLGARGYTF. In DNA form, the CDR3 reads TGTGCCAGCAGCCGACGTCTGGGGGCAAGGGGCTACACCTTC.

V usage is TRBV28 and J usage is TRBJ1-6, with D perhaps matching TRBD1 (6 bases). The CDR3 is 16 residues long. Germline V gene data show CDR1 as MDHEN and CDR2 as SYDVKM. The germline V and J ends were trimmed by 7 bases and 0 bases, with 13 bases remaining between them. The CDR3 bases are TGTGCCAGCACGACCACAGGGAGCTCCTATAATTCACCCCTCCACTTT. Translated, it gives CASTTTGSSYNSPLHF.

This clone occurred once. V gene TRBV6-2 or TRBV6-3 combines with J gene TRBJ1-6; D remains ambiguous. Per the germline V gene, CDR1 is MNHEY and CDR2 is SVGEGT. Trimming took off 8 bases at V and 7 bases at J, with 18 bases between the two ends. There are 15 residues in the CDR3. Here the CDR3 DNA reads TGTGCCAGCTGCCCCCTCTTATCCGGGAATTCACCCCTCCACTTT. Protein product: CASCPLLSGNSPLHF.

V and J are TRBV10-3 and TRBJ2-7; possible D gene TRBD2, 6 bases. Germline assignment: CDR1 ENHRY and CDR2 SYGVKD. The CDR3 length is 15 residues. V was trimmed by 6 bases and J by 0 bases, leaving 15 bases between them. The CDR3 is CAIRNNQGGSYEQYF. The CDR3 region has the DNA TGTGCCATCAGGAACAACCAGGGAGGCTCCTACGAGCAGTACTTC.

The chain combines TRBV5-4 with TRBJ1-4, with D unclear. Between the trimmed V and J ends, which lost 1 base and 8 bases, there was a span of 15 bases. The CDR3 covers 15 residues. The V gene's germline CDR1 is SGHNT and CDR2 YYREEE (reference sequence). Here the CDR3 reads CASSLRPGSGEKLFF. CDR3 coding DNA: TGTGCCAGCAGCTTGAGGCCGGGGTCAGGAGAAAAACTGTTTTTT.

The rearrangement links TRBV5-4 to TRBJ1-5, with 8 positions matching TRBD1. From germline, CDR1 is SGHNT and CDR2 YYREEE (reference sequence). The CDR3 is 13 residues long. The J segment lost 7 bases and the V segment lost 2 bases, leaving 2 bases of the junction unmatched. The CDR3 here is CASSFSGGQPQHF. The CDR3 DNA is TGTGCCAGCAGCTTTTCAGGGGGCCAGCCCCAGCATTTT.

In nucleotides, the CDR3 is TGTGCCAGCAGCTTGGGAGGGTTTAGCAATCAGCCCCAGCATTTT. As protein: CASSLGGFSNQPQHF. V is TRBV5-5 and J is TRBJ1-5; D unclear. With 0 bases removed from V and 0 bases from J, the gap between germline ends came to 7 bases. CDR1 and CDR2 (germline): SGHKS, YYEKEE (reference sequence). The CDR3 has 15 amino acids.

This chain uses TRBV27 with TRBJ2-2; TRBD2 aligns across 8 bases. Germline CDR1 and CDR2: MNHEY and SMNVEV (reference sequence). Trimming took 5 bases from V and 5 from J; bases not matched to a gene: 10. CDR3 length equals 16 residues. The CDR3 nucleotides read TGTGCCAGCAGTGCTCCCAGCGGGGGTGGAACCGGGGAGCTGTTTTTT. This translates into CASSAPSGGGTGELFF.

The CDR3 here is CASSLSGTGGRYTF. CDR3 DNA: TGTGCCAGCAGCTTATCCGGGACAGGGGGGAGGTACACCTTC. The chain joins TRBV7-3 to TRBJ1-2; 11 nucleotides match TRBD1. The CDR3 sequence is 14 residues long. V dropped 2 bases and J dropped 11; count of bases not matched to a gene: 7. Germline assignment: CDR1 SGHTA and CDR2 FQGTGA. The entire variable domain, with the rest obtained from reference TRBV7-3 and TRBJ1-2, is as follows: GAGVSQTPSNKVTEKGKYVELRCDPISGHTALYWYRQSLGQGPEFLIYFQGTGAADDSGLPNDRFFAVRPEGSVSTLKIQRTERGDSAVYLCASSLSGTGGRYTFGSGTRLTVV.